A single sample gave rise to the 14 T cell receptor beta chains below, sequenced in a study of Graves' ophthalmopathy and Graves' hyperthyroidism. As the template, RNA transcripts were used to amplify TCR beta CDR3 regions. First-round RT-PCR relied on HTBI primers, and a second-round multiplex PCR came next. TCRdb independently ran MiXCR on the multiplex PCR reads; one entry per CDR3 protein. The data contain around 670,000 distinct CDR3 sequences, around 40% of them singletons. Sequences were obtained from peripheral blood. Source of these receptors: an adult man with Graves' ophthalmopathy.

This clonotype came up a few times. This chain connects TRBV5-4 to TRBJ2-5; D is perhaps TRBD1 (6 bases). Germline V lookup: CDR1 SGHNT, CDR2 YYREEE (reference sequence). This CDR3 contains 14 residues. V was cut by 4 bases and J by 3 bases, with 13 bases left in between. CDR3 loop: CASSPRTAKETQYF. Written as DNA, the CDR3 is TGTGCCAGCAGCCCGCGGACAGCCAAAGAGACCCAGTACTTC.

This rearrangement joins TRBV7-9 to TRBJ2-2, with D possibly TRBD2 on 6 matching bases. V lost 5 bases to trimming and J lost 0 bases, with 19 bases between them. This CDR3 has 18 residues. Germline loops: CDR1 SEHNR, CDR2 FQNEAQ (reference sequence). CDR3 protein: CASSRITGGGANTGELFF. The CDR3 DNA reads TGTGCCAGCAGCCGCATCACAGGTGGAGGGGCGAACACCGGGGAGCTGTTTTTT.

This sequence joins TRBV11-1 and TRBJ1-3; unclear D gene. Germline CDR1 reads SGHAT; CDR2 reads FQDESV (reference sequence). This CDR3 contains 18 residues. V was trimmed by 0 bases and J by 0 bases, leaving 15 bases between them. CDR3 in DNA: TGTGCCAGCAGCTTAGCGGTCTCTCTAGCAGTCTCTGGAAACACCATATATTTT. Translating gives CASSLAVSLAVSGNTIYF.

The chain is built from TRBV25-1 and TRBJ2-2; 10 bases are a match to TRBD2. The trim removed 5 bases at V and 7 bases at J, leaving 7 bases unmatched. The germline gives CDR1 MGHDK, CDR2 SYGVNS. CDR3 length: 15 amino acids. CDR3 nucleotides: TGTGCCAGCAGTTACAAGCGGGAGGGGGGCGGGGAGCTGTTTTTT. This codes for CASSYKREGGGELFF.

The chain links TRBV11-2 to TRBJ2-5; no definite D call. CDR1 SGHAT and CDR2 FQNNGV come from the germline V gene. Between the trimmed V and J ends, which lost 0 bases and 1 base, there was a span of 9 bases. This CDR3 spans 15 amino acids. CDR3 amino acids: CASSLDLVIQETQYF. The CDR3 coding sequence is TGTGCCAGCAGCTTAGATCTAGTGATCCAAGAGACCCAGTACTTC.

In regard to this clonotype: This may be a read error: a much more frequent sequence differs by one nucleotide. This rearrangement joins TRBV15 to TRBJ2-5, with 8 bases that match TRBD2. CDR1 and CDR2 (germline): LNHNV, YYDKDF (reference sequence). With 10 bases clipped from V and 7 bases from J, the junction kept 8 bases outside the gene matches. This CDR3 has 12 amino acids. CDR3 amino acids: CASGGHGGTQYF. DNA for the CDR3: TGTGCCAGCGGGGGGCATGGAGGGACCCAGTACTTC.

This sequence joins TRBV20-1 and TRBJ2-7; tentative D call: TRBD2 (6 bases). The CDR3 spans 16 residues. V was shortened by 0 bases and J by 4 bases, with 19 bases between the two germline ends. Germline values: CDR1 DFQATT, CDR2 SNEGSKA (reference sequence). The CDR3 protein is CSARDPMGGRRYEQYF. For the CDR3, the DNA is TGCAGTGCTAGAGACCCCATGGGGGGTAGAAGGTACGAGCAGTACTTC.

The chain employs TRBV20-1 and TRBJ2-5, with D perhaps assigned TRBD1 or TRBD2 (5 bases each). Trimming removed 6 bases at V and 5 bases at J, with 10 bases between. The CDR3 length is 11 residues. The germline V gene encodes CDR1 DFQATT and CDR2 SNEGSKA (reference sequence). CDR3 coding DNA: TGCAGTGCCGTCCGGGACGAGACCCAGTACTTC. It specifies CSAVRDETQYF.

Here the CDR3 DNA reads TGTGCCAGCAGTGAAGCCGGGACAGCGGGAGAAAAACTGTTTTTT. It codes for CASSEAGTAGEKLFF. The chain is built from TRBV25-1 and TRBJ1-4, with 7 positions matching TRBD1. Trimming removed 2 bases from V and 8 bases from J; junction bases left unmatched: 8. The CDR3 length is 15 residues. The germline V gene has CDR1 MGHDK and CDR2 SYGVNS.

This clonotype was observed at least ten times. The chain links TRBV29-1 to TRBJ1-5, with D perhaps TRBD1 (5 bases). This CDR3 is 14 amino acids long. Germline V gives CDR1 SQVTM, CDR2 ANQGSEA. V lost 3 bases and J 5 bases, leaving 14 bases between the germline ends. The CDR3, as DNA: TGCAGCGTTGAGGAAGACAGACCGTATCAGCCCCAGCATTTT. Its protein product is CSVEEDRPYQPQHF.

This clonotype was observed many times. J is TRBJ1-5 and V is TRBV9; 9 bases are shared with TRBD1. The V gene's germline CDR1 is SGDLS and CDR2 YYNGEE. This CDR3 has 14 amino acids. J was trimmed by 5 bases and V by 4 bases; bases with no gene match: 4. The CDR3 DNA sequence: TGTGCCAGCAGCCCCGGGACAGGGTATCAGCCCCAGCATTTT. Encoded protein: CASSPGTGYQPQHF.

Turning to this clonotype: Germline is not matched at one junction end, which may reflect a read error. The gene calls are TRBV10-3 and TRBJ1-6; D perhaps matches TRBD1 (5 bases). This CDR3 has 16 amino acids. Germline assignment: CDR1 ENHRY and CDR2 SYGVKD. The DNA of the CDR3 is TGTGCCAGCAGTTACGTCAGGGTTAGGGGTACTTCACCCCTCCACTTT. Protein product: CASSYVRVRGTSPLHF.

In this sample, this clonotype turned up a few times. This sequence joins TRBV5-4 and TRBJ1-1, with 7 bases identical to TRBD1. The CDR3 has 13 residues. Germline lookup yields CDR1 SGHNT and CDR2 YYREEE (reference sequence). Losses at the gene ends were 4 bases for V and 3 bases for J; bases not matched to a gene: 3. The CDR3 sequence is CASSTGQDTEAFF. CDR3 DNA sequence: TGTGCCAGCAGCACAGGACAGGACACTGAAGCTTTCTTT.

On this clonotype: The junction does not match germline at one end; this may be a read error. The rearrangement joins TRBV10-2 to TRBJ2-7, with TRBD1 matching over 8 bases. The CDR3 extends over 12 amino acids. Germline CDR1 reads WSHSY; CDR2 reads SAAADI. The DNA of the CDR3 is TGTGCAAATACCGGGACAGGCAACGAGCAGTACTTC. Amino acids: CANTGTGNEQYF.